This TCR beta chain is from a study of T-cell reconstitution after alpha-beta-depleted transplantation in children. Study findings and constraints: There were some patients whose high TCRbeta diversity at day 60 came from surviving recipient T cells and thymic progenitors. The authors attributed T-cell counts and diversity one year after transplant mostly to newly produced T cells. Reportedly, only several hundred clones from non-depleted graft cells drove alpha-beta T-cell counts at about two months.

As it was prepared, the TCRbeta library received unique molecular identifiers. Each CDR3 protein is one row after TCRdb ran MiXCR on the PCR reads. The repertoire holds approximately 500,000 distinct CDR3 sequences, with roughly a tenth as singletons. This clonotype was found many times. The antigen is undetermined. Per germline, CDR1 LNHDA and CDR2 SQIVND (reference sequence). V was pared by 6 bases and J by 2 bases, with 14 bases between. This CDR3 is built from 15 residues. V and J are TRBV19 and TRBJ1-5, with a tentative D call TRBD1 (6 bases). Here the sequenced sample was PBMCs, taken before TCRalphabeta/CD19-depleted stem cell transplant. This receptor was identified in a child aged 2 to 9 with inherited bone marrow failure, due to receive a stem cell transplant. CDR3 sequence (DNA): TGTGCCAGTAGCCAAGTAAGGACAGGCAATCAGCCCCAGCATTTT. Translated, it gives CASSQVRTGNQPQHF.